The source of this T cell receptor (beta chain) is a study of radiotherapy plus CTLA-4 blockade in lung cancer. Study information: 18% of patients responded objectively, and approximately 33% achieved disease control.

V was clipped by 4 bases and J by 3 bases; unmatched bases: 7. This CDR3 region has 15 residues. Germline values: CDR1 MGHRA, CDR2 YSYEKL. Study observations and caveats: Reportedly, early blood T cell clone dynamics best predicted response, with interferon-beta. Radiotherapy plus ipilimumab was followed by expansion in blood of tumor-derived TCR clones.

Only in-frame clones appear in the TCRdb table, and some are missing; sequencing was by immunoSEQ multiplex PCR. The sample lists about 80,000 clones, about four fifths seen once, with roughly 0.87% in the top ten. Treatment of patients with chemo-refractory metastatic non-small-cell lung cancer consisted of focal radiation plus CTLA-4 blockade with ipilimumab. A word on this clone: As yet, its antigen is unknown.

The rearrangement joins TRBV4-1 to TRBJ2-5, with 8 bases fitting TRBD2. The receptor comes from a human donor with non-small cell lung cancer who had stable disease on radiotherapy plus ipilimumab. Sequencing was performed on peripheral blood, taken from a patient treated with radiotherapy plus ipilimumab. CDR3 region: CASSLSGVAKETQYF. The CDR3 DNA reads as TGCGCCAGCAGCCTTAGCGGGGTAGCTAAAGAGACCCAGTACTTC.